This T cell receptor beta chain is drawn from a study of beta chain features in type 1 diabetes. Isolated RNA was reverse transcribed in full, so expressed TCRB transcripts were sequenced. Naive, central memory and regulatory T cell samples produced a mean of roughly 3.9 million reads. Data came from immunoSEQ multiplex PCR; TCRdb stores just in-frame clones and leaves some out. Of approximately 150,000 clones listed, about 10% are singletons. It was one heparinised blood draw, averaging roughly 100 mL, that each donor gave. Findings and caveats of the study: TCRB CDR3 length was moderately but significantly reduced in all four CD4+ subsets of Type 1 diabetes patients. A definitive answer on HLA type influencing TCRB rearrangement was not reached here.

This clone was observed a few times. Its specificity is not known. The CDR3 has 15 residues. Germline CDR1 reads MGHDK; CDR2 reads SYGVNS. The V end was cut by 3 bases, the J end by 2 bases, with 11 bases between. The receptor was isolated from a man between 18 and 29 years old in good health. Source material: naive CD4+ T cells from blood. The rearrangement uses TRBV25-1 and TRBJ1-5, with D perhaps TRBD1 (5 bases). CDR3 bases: TGTGCCAGCAGTGAGGGGCAGGTGGGCAATCAGCCCCAGCATTTT. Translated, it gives CASSEGQVGNQPQHF.